Shown below are 14 T cell receptor beta chains from a single sample sequenced in a study of tumor-infiltrating lymphocytes in primary liver carcinoma. The input was roughly 0.5 ug total RNA; TCR beta cDNA was made from it with a constant-region primer. Slightly modified ARM-PCR served as the procedure for the TCR beta libraries. These libraries came from three rounds of nested multiplex PCR. The two initial PCR rounds, about 9 cycles each, used TRBV1-TRBV30 forward and C-beta reverse primers. Via MiXCR, TCRdb re-called the multiplex PCR reads, giving one row per CDR3 protein. The data show 310,000 or so distinct CDR3 sequences, almost 65% seen once. Unsorted whole blood supplied the blood RNA, and germline DNA was isolated too. The sample taken for sequencing was peripheral blood. These TCRs come from a man between 40 and 49 years old with primary liver carcinoma and hepatitis B virus infection.

Comment on this clonotype: A read error may produce the germline difference seen at one junction end. This chain links TRBV11-2 with TRBJ1-2; possibly TRBD1 for D (5 bases). Germline CDR1 and CDR2: SGHAT and FQNNGV. The CDR3 has 14 residues. This chain's CDR3 is CASGVVRDLYGCTF. The DNA for the CDR3 is TGTGCCAGCGGGGTGGTCCGGGACCTCTATGGCTGCACCTTC.

Notes on this clonotype: Given a much more abundant clone one base away, this may be a read error. J is TRBJ2-2 and V is TRBV5-1; 8 bases are shared with TRBD1. The CDR3 consists of 14 residues. The germline V gene encodes CDR1 SGHRS and CDR2 YFSETQ. Losses at the gene ends were 7 bases for V and 6 bases for J; bases not matched to a gene: 8. CDR3 sequence reads: CASGRGQVPGELFF. CDR3 DNA: TGCGCCAGCGGCCGGGGACAGGTACCCGGGGAGCTGTTTTTT.

On this clonotype: A read error is possible here, since a much larger clone lies one base away. J is TRBJ2-1 and V is TRBV6-5; D unclear. The V end lost 8 bases, the J end lost 8 bases, and 16 bases lay between the germline ends. The CDR3 is made up of 13 amino acids. Germline V lookup: CDR1 MNHEY, CDR2 SVGAGI. This chain's CDR3 is CASGLNRGHEQFF. The CDR3 DNA follows: TGTGCCAGCGGCCTCAACCGAGGCCATGAGCAGTTCTTC.

Turning to this clonotype: A read error is possible here, since a much larger clone lies one base away. The V and J genes are TRBV6-2 or TRBV6-3 and TRBJ2-7; D unclear. From germline, CDR1 is MNHEY and CDR2 SVGEGT. The CDR3 is made up of 13 amino acids. Trimming stripped 6 bases from V and 5 bases from J, with 14 bases between. CDR3 sequence: CASRLSARHEQYF. CDR3 DNA: TGTGCCAGCAGACTCTCGGCCCGGCACGAGCAGTACTTC.

As regards this clonotype: It is likely a read error, because the conserved phenylalanine at the end of the CDR3 is missing. The rearrangement joins TRBV4-3 to TRBJ2-2; D might be TRBD2 (6 bases). Germline values: CDR1 LGHNA, CDR2 YSLEER. V lost 3 bases, J lost 6 bases, and 20 bases lay in between. The CDR3 sequence is 17 residues long. CDR3 region: CASSQGTGTDLPGELFL. CDR3 coding DNA: TGCGCCAGCAGCCAGGGTACCGGGACTGACCTCCCCGGGGAGCTGTTTCTT.

This clonotype was seen only once. One end of the junction is discordant with germline, which a read error may explain. The chain combines TRBV6-6 with TRBJ1-4; D perhaps matches TRBD1 (6 bases). CDR3 length equals 15 residues. Germline loops: CDR1 MNHNY, CDR2 SVGAGI (reference sequence). CDR3 in amino acids: CASGYPGQRVQKLFF. DNA of the CDR3: TGTGCCAGCGGTTACCCGGGACAAAGAGTCCAAAAACTGTTTTTT.

V gene TRBV7-2 combines with J gene TRBJ2-7, with 8 bases lining up with TRBD2. Trimming removed 2 bases from V and 5 bases from J; junction bases left unmatched: 5. Germline V gives CDR1 SGHTA, CDR2 FQGNSA. The CDR3 is made up of 14 amino acids. The CDR3: CASSLRGTRHEQYF. The CDR3 DNA sequence: TGTGCCAGCAGCTTAAGAGGGACTAGGCACGAGCAGTACTTC.

This chain connects TRBV18 to TRBJ1-2; D gene uncertain. The CDR3 loop spans 14 amino acids. Germline V gene data show CDR1 as KGHSH and CDR2 as LQKENI. Trimming pared 5 bases from V and 4 bases from J, leaving 14 bases between. DNA for the CDR3: TGTGCCAGCTCATCGCGAGGAGACTCCTATGGCTACACCTTC. This codes for CASSSRGDSYGYTF.

This chain connects TRBV4-3 to TRBJ2-7; 10 bases are shared with TRBD1. Unmatched junction bases numbered 6, after V lost 3 bases and J lost 1 base. The CDR3 consists of 16 residues. Per germline, CDR1 LGHNA and CDR2 YSLEER. The CDR3 region is CASSQAPGQGSYEQYF. The CDR3 region has the DNA TGCGCCAGCAGCCAGGCACCGGGACAGGGGTCCTACGAGCAGTACTTC.

This clonotype was counted between two and nine times. A much larger clonotype is one base distant, so this may be a read error. The chain couples TRBV6-2 or TRBV6-3 to TRBJ2-3; D is unclear. The germline V gene has CDR1 MNHEY and CDR2 SVGEGT. The CDR3 consists of 15 residues. CDR3 sequence (DNA): TGTGCCAGCAATTACCCGTACGAGAGCACAGATACGCAGTATTTT. Its translation: CASNYPYESTDTQYF.

Concerning this clonotype itself: A read error may be the cause here, since a much bigger clone is one base away. V and J are TRBV6-5 and TRBJ2-3; maybe TRBD1 (5 bases). Germline loops: CDR1 MNHEY, CDR2 SVGAGI. Trimming removed 2 bases at V and 1 base at J, with 22 bases between. The CDR3 is made up of 19 amino acids. The CDR3 loop reads CASSYNRPRGSVGTDTQYF. The CDR3, as DNA: TGTGCCAGCAGTTACAACAGGCCTAGGGGTAGTGTGGGCACAGATACGCAGTATTTT.

As for this clonotype: A read error may explain this, as a much larger clone is one base away. The V gene is TRBV29-1, the J gene TRBJ2-2; D gene ambiguous. Trimming took 7 bases from V and 1 from J, leaving 13 bases between them. Germline V CDR1 and CDR2: SQVTM, ANQGSEA. The CDR3 totals 14 residues. CDR3 nucleotides: TGCAGCGCTGTCCCTCAGCTGAACACCGGGGAGCTGTTTTTT. This gives the protein CSAVPQLNTGELFF.

The chain employs TRBV11-3 and TRBJ2-7; 8 positions agree with TRBD2. Germline V gives CDR1 SGHNT, CDR2 YENEEA. This CDR3 has 13 residues. Here the CDR3 DNA reads TGTTCCAACAGCTTTCGGGAGGGTTCCGAGCAGTACTTC. The encoded protein is CSNSFREGSEQYF.

This clonotype was seen once. The rearrangement links TRBV12-3 or TRBV12-4 to TRBJ2-4, with a weak D call TRBD2 (5 bases). Trimming took off 9 bases at V and 7 bases at J, with 19 bases between the two ends. The CDR3 extends over 14 amino acids. The CDR3 nucleotides are TGTGCCAGTAGTGTGGACTGGCAGGTTAACATTCAGTACTTC. This codes for CASSVDWQVNIQYF.